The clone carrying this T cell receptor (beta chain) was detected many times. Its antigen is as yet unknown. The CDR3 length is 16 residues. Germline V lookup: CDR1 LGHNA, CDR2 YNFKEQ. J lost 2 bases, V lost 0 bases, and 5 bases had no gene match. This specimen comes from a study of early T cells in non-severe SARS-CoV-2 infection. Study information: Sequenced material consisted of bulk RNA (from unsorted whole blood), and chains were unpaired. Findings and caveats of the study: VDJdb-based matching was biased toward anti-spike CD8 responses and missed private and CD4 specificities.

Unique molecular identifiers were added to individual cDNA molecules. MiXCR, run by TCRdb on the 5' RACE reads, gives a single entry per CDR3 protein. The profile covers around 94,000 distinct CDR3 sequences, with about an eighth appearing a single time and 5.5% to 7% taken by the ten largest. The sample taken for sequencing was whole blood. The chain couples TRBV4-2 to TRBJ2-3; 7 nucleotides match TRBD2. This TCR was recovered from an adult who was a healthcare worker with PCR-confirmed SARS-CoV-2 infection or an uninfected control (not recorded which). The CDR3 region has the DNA TGTGCCAGCAGCCAAGAGATAGCGGGCCACACAGATACGCAGTATTTT. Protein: CASSQEIAGHTDTQYF.